Given below is one T cell receptor beta chain in context. The antigen is unknown. The entry originates in a study of blood T cells in healthy people across ages. Aged roughly 6 to 100, donors were systemically healthy Caucasians from Russia. V gave up 1 base and J gave up 0 bases, with 3 bases separating them. This CDR3 has 14 residues. Germline lookup yields CDR1 MNHEY and CDR2 SMNVEV (reference sequence). Alongside a J-beta primer mix, a sample-barcoded 5' primer served in a second PCR lasting about 7 to 11 cycles. Via MiXCR, TCRdb re-called the 5' RACE reads, giving one row per CDR3 protein. Of some 860,000 distinct CDR3 sequences in the sample, roughly three fifths were seen once. Study outcomes and limitations: For the donors, CMV status was unknown and possibly confounded expanded clonotype changes.

The clonotype originates from a man between 35 and 55 years old in good health. The sample consisted of blood. J is TRBJ1-4 and V is TRBV27; D not resolved. The CDR3 coding sequence is TGTGCCAGCAGTTTATACGCAACTAATGAAAAACTGTTTTTT. Amino acid sequence: CASSLYATNEKLFF.